Below are 25 T cell receptor beta chains sequenced from a single sample in a study of T cells in Graves' hyperthyroidism and ophthalmopathy. It was RNA transcripts that yielded the amplified TCR beta CDR3 regions. With the HTBI primer set, the TCR CDR3 went through a first round of RT-PCR. MiXCR was run by TCRdb on the multiplex PCR reads, yielding one entry per CDR3 protein. The profile covers about 500,000 distinct CDR3 sequences, with 16% appearing a single time and 18% taken by the ten largest. The material sequenced was blood. Receptors originate from a woman aged 18-29 years with Graves' hyperthyroidism.

The V gene is TRBV6-1, the J gene TRBJ2-7; D is uncertain. The V gene lost 6 bases and the J gene lost 0 bases, with 12 bases spanning the gap. Germline V CDR1 and CDR2: MNHNS, SASEGT. The CDR3 consists of 14 residues. Here the CDR3 DNA reads TGTGCCAGCAGCTCAGTGGAAAGCTCCTACGAGCAGTACTTC. Protein product: CASSSVESSYEQYF.

The genes are TRBV18 and TRBJ2-5; 9 bases align to TRBD1. Trimming took 2 bases from V and 1 from J; bases not matched to a gene: 8. The germline gives CDR1 KGHSH, CDR2 LQKENI. CDR3 size: 17 residues. CDR3 loop: CASSPGTGRIIQETQYF. The CDR3 DNA reads TGTGCCAGCTCACCAGGGACAGGGAGAATTATCCAAGAGACCCAGTACTTC.

The J gene is TRBJ1-1, the V gene TRBV9; 7 bases agree with TRBD1. After removal of 4 bases from V and 7 bases from J, the junction contained 10 bases not matched to a gene. Germline V lookup: CDR1 SGDLS, CDR2 YYNGEE. The CDR3 runs to 14 residues. CDR3 DNA sequence: TGTGCCAGCAGCCCGGGGAACAGGGGAGTTGAAGCTTTCTTT. Its translation is CASSPGNRGVEAFF.

The table lists this clonotype with a few counts. This rearrangement joins TRBV10-3 to TRBJ1-3; D is unresolved. The V and J ends lost 6 bases and 0 bases respectively, with 6 bases between them. The CDR3 is 13 amino acids. Germline V gives CDR1 ENHRY, CDR2 SYGVKD. As DNA, the CDR3 is TGTGCCATCAGGGGCTACTCTGGAAACACCATATATTTT. This translates into CAIRGYSGNTIYF.

This clonotype has a count of ten or more. The chain uses TRBV2 and TRBJ2-7, with a weak D call TRBD1 (7 bases). V was trimmed by 0 bases and J by 3 bases, leaving 15 bases between them. Germline-derived CDR1 and CDR2 are SNHLY and FYNNEI. This CDR3 comprises 16 residues. CDR3 nucleotides: TGTGCCAGCAGTGAAGCAGGCAGGGGGGACCACTACGAGCAGTACTTC. Translated, it gives CASSEAGRGDHYEQYF.

This chain connects TRBV6-1 to TRBJ1-5, with D tentatively TRBD1 (6 bases). Germline V gives CDR1 MNHNS, CDR2 SASEGT. The V end lost 4 bases, the J end lost 4 bases, and 20 bases lay between the germline ends. The CDR3 contains 17 residues. The CDR3 protein is CASSGLGGAAPNQPQHF. Here the CDR3 DNA reads TGTGCCAGCAGTGGGTTGGGGGGGGCCGCCCCTAATCAGCCCCAGCATTTT.

This clonotype was detected ten times or more. CDR3 DNA: TGTGCCAGCAGCCCCCGGACAGGGAATAGTAATGAAAAACTGTTTTTT. Translation gives CASSPRTGNSNEKLFF. This chain joins TRBV7-9 and TRBJ1-4; TRBD1 agrees at 8 bases. Germline V gene lookup returns CDR1 SEHNR and CDR2 FQNEAQ (reference sequence). The CDR3 covers 16 residues. With 5 bases clipped from V and 4 bases from J, the junction kept 9 bases outside the gene matches.

This clonotype was seen a few times. The CDR3 DNA reads TGTGCCAGCAGCCAAGGTCCCCCGACTAGCACAGATACGCAGTATTTT. This gives the protein CASSQGPPTSTDTQYF. The J gene is TRBJ2-3, the V gene TRBV3-1, with D unresolved. CDR1 and CDR2 (germline): LGHDT, YNNKEL (reference sequence). The V end lost 1 base, the J end lost 0 bases, and 11 bases lay between the germline ends. The CDR3 is 16 residues long.

This clonotype turned up a few times. The chain carries TRBV18 and TRBJ2-1, with TRBD2 identical over 9 bases. Germline CDR1 reads KGHSH; CDR2 reads LQKENI. This CDR3 is 15 amino acids long. The V gene end was trimmed by 1 base and the J gene end by 12 bases; junction bases not matched to a gene: 10. The CDR3 is CASSPLAGEPHRQFF. The CDR3 region has the DNA TGTGCCAGCTCACCACTAGCGGGAGAGCCCCACCGGCAGTTCTTC.

This clonotype was counted a few times. This chain links TRBV20-1 with TRBJ1-1; D possibly corresponds to TRBD1 (6 bases). Germline loops: CDR1 DFQATT, CDR2 SNEGSKA (reference sequence). V gave up 0 bases and J gave up 5 bases, with 22 bases separating them. The length of the CDR3 is 17 residues. The CDR3 spells CSARDKAARGIFTEAFF. In nucleotides, the CDR3 is TGCAGTGCTAGAGATAAGGCGGCCAGGGGAATATTTACTGAAGCTTTCTTT.

Turning to this clonotype: Possible read error: a much larger clone is one base away. The V gene is TRBV10-3, the J gene TRBJ2-3; D uncertain. CDR1 is ENHRY, CDR2 SYGVKD, per germline. V dropped 4 bases and J dropped 4 bases, with 6 bases sitting between them. CDR3 length: 12 residues. CDR3 region: CAISGQADTQYF. The CDR3 coding sequence is TGTGCCATCAGTGGGCAAGCAGATACGCAGTATTTT.

In its sample, this clonotype was seen many times. The chain combines TRBV28 with TRBJ1-5, with D perhaps matching TRBD1 (5 bases). From germline, CDR1 is MDHEN and CDR2 SYDVKM. The CDR3 runs to 14 residues. V lost 8 bases and J lost 3, with 14 bases in between. The CDR3 bases are TGTGCCAGCCGGCAGGGACTGGTCAATCAGCCCCAGCATTTT. Encoded protein: CASRQGLVNQPQHF.

This chain links TRBV15 with TRBJ1-1; a possible D gene is TRBD1 (5 bases). V was trimmed by 0 bases and J by 7 bases, leaving 6 bases between them. Germline V gene data show CDR1 as LNHNV and CDR2 as YYDKDF (reference sequence). CDR3 length equals 12 residues. The CDR3 DNA sequence: TGTGCCACCAGCAGAGAAAGGGGTGAAGCTTTCTTT. Its translation is CATSRERGEAFF.

This clonotype was recorded at least ten times. V is TRBV2 and J is TRBJ1-2; D unclear. CDR1 and CDR2 (germline): SNHLY, FYNNEI. V lost 4 bases to trimming and J lost 0 bases, with 3 bases between them. This CDR3 spans 12 amino acids. The CDR3 region has the DNA TGTGCCAGCAGTGTAACTAACTATGGCTACACCTTC. It yields the protein CASSVTNYGYTF.

This clonotype was recorded a few times. This sequence joins TRBV10-3 and TRBJ1-1; 9 bases agree with TRBD1. In germline, CDR1 is ENHRY, CDR2 SYGVKD. The CDR3 loop spans 13 amino acids. V lost 3 bases to trimming and J lost 5 bases; unmatched junction nucleotides: 1. The CDR3 reads CAISEDRGTEAFF. CDR3 nucleotide sequence: TGTGCCATCAGTGAAGACAGGGGGACTGAAGCTTTCTTT.

The chain links TRBV10-3 to TRBJ2-4, with 8 nucleotides matching TRBD2. This CDR3 contains 13 residues. Germline V gives CDR1 ENHRY, CDR2 SYGVKD. The trim removed 6 bases at V and 7 bases at J, leaving 5 bases unmatched. The CDR3 region has the DNA TGTGCCATCAGAGGACTAGCAACCAACATTCAGTACTTC. Translated: CAIRGLATNIQYF.

This clonotype showed up many times. This chain joins TRBV27 and TRBJ2-1, with TRBD1 matching over 9 bases. CDR1 is MNHEY, CDR2 SMNVEV, per germline (reference sequence). Unmatched junction bases numbered 10, after V lost 6 bases and J lost 4 bases. CDR3 length: 16 residues. The CDR3 DNA reads as TGTGCCAGCAGCCACTTAGACAGGGGGATGTACAATGAGCAGTTCTTC. Translation gives CASSHLDRGMYNEQFF.

Comment on this clonotype: A junction boundary mismatches the germline segment, possibly from a read error. This chain uses TRBV24-1 with TRBJ2-2; tentative D call: TRBD1 (6 bases). CDR3 length equals 14 residues. From germline, CDR1 is KGHDR and CDR2 SFDVKD. In DNA form, the CDR3 reads TGTGCCAGCAGTTTATGGGGGCAGACCGGGGAGCTGTTTTTT. Translated: CASSLWGQTGELFF.

The CDR3 sequence: CASSRARGPLIYEQYF. CDR3 nucleotides: TGTGCCAGCAGCCGGGCCCGAGGGCCCTTGATCTACGAGCAGTACTTC. The gene calls are TRBV4-2 and TRBJ2-7; tentatively, D is TRBD2 (5 bases). This CDR3 is built from 16 residues. V lost 4 bases, J lost 3 bases, and 19 bases lay in between. The germline gives CDR1 LGHNA, CDR2 YNFKEQ.

This clonotype was picked up many times. The genes are TRBV12-3 or TRBV12-4 and TRBJ2-4; D is possibly TRBD1 (5 bases). With 2 bases removed from V and 0 bases from J, the gap between germline ends came to 14 bases. The CDR3 sequence is 17 residues long. The CDR3 loop reads CASSLFAGSLAKNIQYF. Written as DNA, the CDR3 is TGTGCCAGCAGTTTATTCGCAGGGTCTCTAGCCAAAAACATTCAGTACTTC.

The sample holds many counts of this clonotype. The V call is TRBV7-9, the J call TRBJ2-3; TRBD2 might be the D (6 bases). Looked up from germline, CDR1 is SEHNR and CDR2 is FQNEAQ (reference sequence). The CDR3 runs to 17 residues. V lost 5 bases and J 0 bases, leaving 18 bases between the germline ends. As DNA, the CDR3 is TGTGCCAGCAGCCCCATTCTCCTTCGGGGGAGCACAGATACGCAGTATTTT. Protein sequence: CASSPILLRGSTDTQYF.

This chain joins TRBV30 and TRBJ1-5; D gene ambiguous. Germline V gene sequence: CDR1 GTSNPN, CDR2 SVGIG (reference sequence). This CDR3 is built from 12 residues. Trimming left V 1 base short and J 6 bases short, with 7 bases between. The CDR3: CAWSEGFQPQHF. CDR3 nucleotide sequence: TGTGCCTGGAGTGAAGGCTTTCAGCCCCAGCATTTT. The full variable domain, with the rest looked up from reference TRBV30 and TRBJ1-5, is SQTIHQWPATLVQPVGSPLSLECTVEGTSNPNLYWYRQAAGRGLQLLFYSVGIGQISSEVPQNLSASRPQDRQFILSSKKLLLSDSGFYLCAWSEGFQPQHFGDGTRLSIL.

J is TRBJ2-5 and V is TRBV5-1, with D hard to call. The CDR3 length is 14 residues. V was cut by 4 bases and J by 1 base, with 11 bases left in between. In germline, CDR1 is SGHRS, CDR2 YFSETQ. The CDR3 protein is CASSGIGSQETQYF. The CDR3 coding sequence is TGCGCCAGCAGCGGTATAGGATCCCAAGAGACCCAGTACTTC.

This sequence joins TRBV10-3 and TRBJ1-2; 8 positions agree with TRBD1. V was pared by 3 bases and J by 8 bases, with 11 bases of the junction left unmatched. The CDR3 contains 15 residues. CDR1 and CDR2 from the germline V gene are ENHRY and SYGVKD. The CDR3 DNA is TGTGCCATCAGTGACCTCGGACAGGGCAAGGGCGGCTACACCTTC. The encoded protein is CAISDLGQGKGGYTF.

The gene calls are TRBV13 and TRBJ2-7; 9 nucleotides line up with TRBD2. Germline V gives CDR1 PRHDT, CDR2 FYEKMQ (reference sequence). The CDR3 has 15 residues. The V segment lost 5 bases and the J segment 5 bases; nucleotides outside the gene matches: 10. This CDR3 is CASSPRDSGRNEQYF. The DNA for the CDR3 is TGTGCCAGCAGCCCCCGGGATAGCGGGAGAAACGAGCAGTACTTC.